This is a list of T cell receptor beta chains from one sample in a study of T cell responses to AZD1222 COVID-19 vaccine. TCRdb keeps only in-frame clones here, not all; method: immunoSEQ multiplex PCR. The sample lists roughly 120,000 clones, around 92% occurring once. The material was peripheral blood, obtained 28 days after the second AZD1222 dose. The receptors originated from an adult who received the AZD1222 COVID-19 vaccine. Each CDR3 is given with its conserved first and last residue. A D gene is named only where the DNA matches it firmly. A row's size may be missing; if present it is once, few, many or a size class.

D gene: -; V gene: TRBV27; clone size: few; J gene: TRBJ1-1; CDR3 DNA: TGTGCCAGCAGTTTATCTGGTGAAGCTTTCTTT; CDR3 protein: CASSLSGEAFF
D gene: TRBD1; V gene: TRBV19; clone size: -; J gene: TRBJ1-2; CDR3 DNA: TGTGCCAGCGCTGGGGACAGCGTCTATGGCTACACCTTC; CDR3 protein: CASAGDSVYGYTF
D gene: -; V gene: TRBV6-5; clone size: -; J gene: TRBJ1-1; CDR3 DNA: TGTGCCACCCGACGCAGGGAAAGTTACACTGAAGCTTTCTTT; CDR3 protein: CATRRRESYTEAFF
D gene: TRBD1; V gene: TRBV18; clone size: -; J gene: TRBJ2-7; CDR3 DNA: TGTGCCAGCTCACGCAGACAGGGCCTCTCCTACGAGCAGTACTTC; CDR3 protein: CASSRRQGLSYEQYF
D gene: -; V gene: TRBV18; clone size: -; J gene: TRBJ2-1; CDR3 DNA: TGTGCCAGCTCACCCCAGGATGAGCAGTTCTTC; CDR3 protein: CASSPQDEQFF
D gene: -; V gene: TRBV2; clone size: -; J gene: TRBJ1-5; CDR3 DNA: TGTGCCAGCAGGGGGGGAGAGACAGGTGTTCATAGCAATCAGCCCCAGCATTTT; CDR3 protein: CASRGGETGVHSNQPQHF
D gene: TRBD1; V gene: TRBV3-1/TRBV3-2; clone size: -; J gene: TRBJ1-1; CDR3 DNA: TGTGCCAGCAGCCAAGCGACAGGGCTCACTGAAGCTTTCTTT; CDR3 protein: CASSQATGLTEAFF
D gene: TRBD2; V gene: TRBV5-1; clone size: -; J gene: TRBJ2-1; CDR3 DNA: TGCGCCAGCAGCTTAGGCGGGGGGGCTCGAGAGCAGTTCTTC; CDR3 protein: CASSLGGGAREQFF
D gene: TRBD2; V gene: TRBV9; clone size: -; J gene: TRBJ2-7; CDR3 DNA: TGTGCCAGCAGCGAGGGACCGGGACTAGCGTACTCCTACGAGCAGTACTTC; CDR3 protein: CASSEGPGLAYSYEQYF
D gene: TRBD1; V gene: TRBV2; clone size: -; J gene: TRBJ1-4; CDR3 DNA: TGTGCCAGCAGTCTAGGACAGGCCGGGGAAAAACTGTTTTTT; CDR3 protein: CASSLGQAGEKLFF
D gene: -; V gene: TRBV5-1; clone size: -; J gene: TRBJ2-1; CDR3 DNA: TGCGCCAGCAGCTTACAACTTCAGGATGAGCAGTTCTTC; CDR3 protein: CASSLQLQDEQFF
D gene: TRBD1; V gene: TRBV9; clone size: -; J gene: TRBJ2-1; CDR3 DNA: TGTGCCAGCAGCGTAGGAACCGGGACAGGGGGCCATGAGCAGTTCTTC; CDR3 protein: CASSVGTGTGGHEQFF
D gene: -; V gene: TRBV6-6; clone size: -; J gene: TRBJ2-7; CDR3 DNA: TGTGCCAGCAGCCCACCCACCAAGGGCGAGCAGTACTTC; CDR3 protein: CASSPPTKGEQYF
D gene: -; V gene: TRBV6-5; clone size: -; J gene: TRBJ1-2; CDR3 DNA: TGTGCCAGCAGTTACTCGTCTCAAGGGGGCTATGGCTACACCTTC; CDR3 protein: CASSYSSQGGYGYTF
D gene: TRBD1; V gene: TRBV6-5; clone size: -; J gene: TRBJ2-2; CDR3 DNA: TGTGCCAGCAGGGCCGGGACAGGGGGCACCGGGGAGCTGTTTTTT; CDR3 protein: CASRAGTGGTGELFF
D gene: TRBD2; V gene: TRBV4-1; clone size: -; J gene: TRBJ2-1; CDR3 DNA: TGCGCCAGCAGCCAAGATCCCACTAGCGGGGGGCCTTACAATGAGCAGTTCTTC; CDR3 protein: CASSQDPTSGGPYNEQFF
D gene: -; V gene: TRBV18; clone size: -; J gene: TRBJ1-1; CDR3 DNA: TGTGCCAGCTCACCGGAGCCAGAGCCGAACACTGAAGCTTTCTTT; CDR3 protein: CASSPEPEPNTEAFF
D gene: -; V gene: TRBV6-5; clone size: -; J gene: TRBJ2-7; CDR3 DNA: TGTGCCAGCCGACACCTTCCATACGAGCAGTACTTC; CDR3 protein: CASRHLPYEQYF
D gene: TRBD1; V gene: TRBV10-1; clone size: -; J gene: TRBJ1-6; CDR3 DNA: TGCGCCAGCAGTGACCCCCCGGACAGGGCGGATCGTTCACCCCTCCACTTT; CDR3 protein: CASSDPPDRADRSPLHF
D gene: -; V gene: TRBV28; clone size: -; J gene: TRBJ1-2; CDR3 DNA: TGTGCCAGCAGTTTACCAGGGCTGCGTGGCTACACCTTC; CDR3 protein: CASSLPGLRGYTF
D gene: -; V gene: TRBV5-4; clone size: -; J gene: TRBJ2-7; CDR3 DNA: TGTGCCAGCAGCTTGAGGGGTACCTCCTACGAGCAGTACTTC; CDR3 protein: CASSLRGTSYEQYF
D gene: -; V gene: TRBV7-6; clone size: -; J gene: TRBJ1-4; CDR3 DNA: TGTGCCAGCAGCTTTCCCGGGTTGAATGAAAAACTGTTTTTT; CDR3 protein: CASSFPGLNEKLFF
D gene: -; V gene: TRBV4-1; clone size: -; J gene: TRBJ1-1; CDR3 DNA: TGCGCCAGCAGCCCATCCCAAGTCGGTGAAGCTTTCTTT; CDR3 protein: CASSPSQVGEAFF
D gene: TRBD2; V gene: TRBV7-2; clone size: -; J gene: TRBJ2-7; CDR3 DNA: TGTGCCAGCAGCTTTTATGGGGGGGAATCCTACGAGCAGTACTTC; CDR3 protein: CASSFYGGESYEQYF
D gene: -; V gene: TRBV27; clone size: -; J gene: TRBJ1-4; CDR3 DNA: TGTGCCAGTCTAGGGGTGAAGACTAATGAAAAACTGTTTTTT; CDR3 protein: CASLGVKTNEKLFF